This TCR beta chain was observed in a study of T cells in localized non-small cell lung cancer. Sequencing was performed with immunoSEQ multiplex PCR; in TCRdb, only in-frame clones are kept and a portion is missing. The table includes fewer than 40,000 clones, 87% detected once. V lost 6 bases, J lost 0 bases, and 12 bases lay in between. Germline V gives CDR1 KGHSH, CDR2 LQKENI. The CDR3 contains 15 residues. J is TRBJ1-3 and V is TRBV18; a weak D match, TRBD1 (5 bases). This clonotype was obtained from a man aged 40-75 years with stage III lung adenocarcinoma. This sample comprised peripheral blood mononuclear cells, obtained before any cancer treatment. The CDR3 loop reads CASSSGRSSGNTIYF. The CDR3, as DNA: TGTGCCAGCTCGTCGGGACGGAGCTCTGGAAACACCATATATTTT. The variable domain in full, completed from reference TRBV18 and TRBJ1-3, reads NAGVMQNPRHLVRRRGQEARLRCSPMKGHSHVYWYRQLPEEGLKFMVYLQKENIIDESGMPKERFSAEFPKEGPSILRIQQVVRGDSAAYFCASSSGRSSGNTIYFGEGSWLTVV.